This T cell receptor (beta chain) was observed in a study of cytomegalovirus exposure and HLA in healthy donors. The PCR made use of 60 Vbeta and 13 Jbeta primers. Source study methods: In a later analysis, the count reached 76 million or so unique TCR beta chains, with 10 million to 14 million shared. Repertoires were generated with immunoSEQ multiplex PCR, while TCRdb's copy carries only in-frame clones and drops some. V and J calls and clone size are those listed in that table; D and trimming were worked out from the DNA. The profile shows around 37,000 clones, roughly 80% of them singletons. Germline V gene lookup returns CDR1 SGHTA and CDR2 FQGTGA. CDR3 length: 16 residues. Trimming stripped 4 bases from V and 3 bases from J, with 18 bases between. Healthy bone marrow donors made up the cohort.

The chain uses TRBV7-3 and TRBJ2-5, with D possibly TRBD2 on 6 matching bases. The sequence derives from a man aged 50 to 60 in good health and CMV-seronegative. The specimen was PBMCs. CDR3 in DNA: TGTGCCAGCAGCTCTGGTGGGGGGACTTATAAAGAGACCCAGTACTTC. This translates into CASSSGGGTYKETQYF. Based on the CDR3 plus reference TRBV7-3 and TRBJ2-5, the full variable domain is GAGVSQTPSNKVTEKGKYVELRCDPISGHTALYWYRQSLGQGPEFLIYFQGTGAADDSGLPNDRFFAVRPEGSVSTLKIQRTERGDSAVYLCASSSGGGTYKETQYFGPGTRLLVL.